What follows are 20 T cell receptor beta chains derived from one specimen sequenced in a study of T cells after yellow fever vaccination. MiXCR, run by TCRdb on the 5' RACE reads, gives a single entry per CDR3 protein. This table has some 350,000 distinct CDR3 sequences, approximately 4% appearing once. The source material was PBMCs, sampled 5 days after the yellow fever booster vaccination. The source of these receptors is a man aged 18 to 29 who received the YFV17D yellow fever vaccine.

This clonotype appeared many times. J is TRBJ2-3 and V is TRBV20-1; D remains unclear. V lost 6 bases and J lost 4, with 20 bases in between. Germline CDR1 reads DFQATT; CDR2 reads SNEGSKA (reference sequence). The CDR3 runs to 15 residues. The CDR3 sequence is CSAGRSVSASDTQYF. CDR3 bases: TGCAGTGCCGGGCGGTCGGTGTCAGCCTCAGATACGCAGTATTTT.

The chain joins TRBV12-3 or TRBV12-4 to TRBJ2-1, with 7 bases aligning to TRBD2. V shed 5 bases, J shed 10 bases, and the junction held 17 bases outside the gene matches. The CDR3 length is 16 residues. CDR3 residues: CASSEPGLAVGREQFF. Written as DNA, the CDR3 is TGTGCCAGCAGTGAACCCGGGCTAGCGGTGGGCAGGGAGCAGTTCTTC.

This clonotype occurred many times. This chain uses TRBV27 with TRBJ1-5; D is unclear. The germline V gene has CDR1 MNHEY and CDR2 SMNVEV (reference sequence). The CDR3 loop spans 13 amino acids. Trimming took 3 bases from V and 1 from J, leaving 4 bases between them. CDR3: CASSFKSNQPQHF. In DNA form, the CDR3 reads TGTGCCAGCAGTTTCAAGAGCAATCAGCCCCAGCATTTT.

This clonotype has more than one count but fewer than ten. The V call is TRBV4-3, the J call TRBJ1-6, with D maybe TRBD1 (6 bases). The germline V and J ends were trimmed by 0 bases and 10 bases, with 16 bases remaining between them. CDR3 length: 16 residues. Per germline, CDR1 LGHNA and CDR2 YSLEER. The CDR3 DNA reads as TGCGCCAGCAGCCAAGATGGCAGGGGAAGGGTGTCACCCCTCCACTTT. This codes for CASSQDGRGRVSPLHF.

The sample holds a few counts of this clonotype. The chain joins TRBV4-2 to TRBJ2-3; the D is unclear. Germline values: CDR1 LGHNA, CDR2 YNFKEQ. The CDR3 length is 13 residues. V lost 0 bases and J 6 bases, leaving 7 bases between the germline ends. The CDR3 DNA reads as TGTGCCAGCAGCCAAGATGCTAGGGATACGCAGTATTTT. This gives the protein CASSQDARDTQYF.

The chain carries TRBV2 and TRBJ2-5, with D unresolved. The CDR3 loop spans 13 amino acids. Germline V gene lookup returns CDR1 SNHLY and CDR2 FYNNEI. The V end was cut by 3 bases, the J end by 3 bases, with 8 bases between. The CDR3 here is CASSDSREETQYF. The CDR3 DNA follows: TGTGCCAGCAGTGACTCTCGAGAAGAGACCCAGTACTTC.

There are many counts of this clonotype. This sequence joins TRBV7-2 and TRBJ2-3, with 9 positions matching TRBD2. Trimming removed 0 bases from V and 1 base from J; junction bases left unmatched: 11. The CDR3 contains 19 residues. Germline assignment: CDR1 SGHTA and CDR2 FQGNSA. The CDR3 reads CASSLARFGGGARTDTQYF. In DNA form, the CDR3 reads TGTGCCAGCAGCTTAGCGAGATTCGGCGGGGGGGCTCGCACAGATACGCAGTATTTT.

The CDR3 nucleotides are TGTGCCAGCAGCTTTAACCCTAGCGCCGGGGAGCTGTTTTTT. It is translated as CASSFNPSAGELFF. The chain employs TRBV7-2 and TRBJ2-2; the D gene is possibly TRBD2 (6 bases). The CDR3 consists of 14 residues. From germline, CDR1 is SGHTA and CDR2 FQGNSA. V shed 3 bases and J shed 6 bases, with 11 bases lying between them.

The V gene is TRBV5-4, the J gene TRBJ2-1, with unresolved D. CDR3 length: 13 residues. Trimming stripped 2 bases from V and 10 bases from J, with 13 bases between. Germline-derived CDR1 and CDR2 are SGHNT and YYREEE (reference sequence). The CDR3 reads CASSFFSPDEQFF. The CDR3 bases are TGTGCCAGCAGCTTTTTCTCTCCCGACGAGCAGTTCTTC.

This clonotype appeared many times. V gene TRBV3-1 combines with J gene TRBJ1-1, with D uncertain. Trimming cost V 3 bases and J 12 bases, with 17 bases left between them. CDR1 is LGHDT and CDR2 is YNNKEL in the germline V gene (reference sequence). CDR3 size: 13 residues. The CDR3 bases are TGTGCCAGCAGCCAGGGTTGGGTCCCCGGGACTTTCTTT. Its protein product is CASSQGWVPGTFF.

The table lists this clonotype with a few counts. This chain connects TRBV6-6 to TRBJ1-5, with D unresolved. Germline CDR1 is MNHNY and CDR2 is SVGAGI (reference sequence). Trimming stripped 8 bases from V and 0 bases from J, with 14 bases between. This CDR3 contains 15 residues. This CDR3 reads CASLEVFNSNQPQHF. The CDR3 bases are TGTGCCAGCTTGGAGGTGTTTAATAGCAATCAGCCCCAGCATTTT.

The genes are TRBV19 and TRBJ2-1, with D unclear. The CDR3 has 11 amino acids. Germline V CDR1 and CDR2: LNHDA, SQIVND (reference sequence). V dropped 3 bases and J dropped 8 bases, with 5 bases sitting between them. CDR3: CASSIRDEQFF. The CDR3 DNA sequence: TGTGCCAGTAGTATTCGGGATGAGCAGTTCTTC.

The J gene is TRBJ1-2, the V gene TRBV3-1; 8 bases are a match to TRBD1. Trimming removed 3 bases from V and 7 bases from J; junction bases left unmatched: 7. Germline values: CDR1 LGHDT, CDR2 YNNKEL (reference sequence). This CDR3 spans 14 amino acids. The CDR3 nucleotides are TGTGCCAGCAGCCAGATAGACAGGGGAATTGGCTACACCTTC. It yields the protein CASSQIDRGIGYTF.

This clonotype was counted many times. The V call is TRBV5-1, the J call TRBJ1-6; tentatively, D is TRBD1 (6 bases). The CDR3 spans 16 residues. The V end lost 0 bases, the J end lost 9 bases, and 16 bases lay between the germline ends. From germline, CDR1 is SGHRS and CDR2 YFSETQ. In nucleotides, the CDR3 is TGCGCCAGCAGCTTGGGACAGGTTGTCGATGGTTCACCCCTCCACTTT. Its protein is CASSLGQVVDGSPLHF.

Only a few counts were recorded for this clonotype. The CDR3 loop reads CASSDGTSIFYEQYF. The DNA of the CDR3 is TGTGCCAGCAGCGACGGGACTAGCATTTTCTACGAGCAGTACTTC. This chain uses TRBV7-9 with TRBJ2-7, with 9 bases lining up with TRBD2. Trimming cost V 5 bases and J 3 bases; bases outside gene matches: 8. From germline, CDR1 is SEHNR and CDR2 FQNEAQ (reference sequence). This CDR3 contains 15 residues. The whole variable domain, filled in from reference TRBV7-9 and TRBJ2-7, reads DTGVSQNPRHKITKRGQNVTFRCDPISEHNRLYWYRQTLGQGPEFLTYFQNEAQLEKSRLLSDRFSAERPKGSFSTLEIQRTEQGDSAMYLCASSDGTSIFYEQYFGPGTRLTVT.

The chain couples TRBV6-5 to TRBJ2-7, with 9 bases identical to TRBD1. Germline CDR1 and CDR2: MNHEY and SVGAGI. The CDR3 is 14 residues long. Losses at the gene ends were 7 bases for V and 9 bases for J; bases not matched to a gene: 13. CDR3 in amino acids: CASKQGTGWLGQYF. CDR3 bases: TGTGCCAGCAAACAGGGGACAGGGTGGCTTGGGCAGTACTTC.

There are a few counts of this clonotype. V and J are TRBV6-2 or TRBV6-3 and TRBJ1-4, with D tentatively TRBD1 (5 bases). The CDR3 is made up of 14 amino acids. V was pared by 2 bases and J by 4 bases, with 8 bases between. Germline CDR1 MNHEY, CDR2 SVGEGT. CDR3 loop: CASSYGAYNEKLFF. CDR3 sequence (DNA): TGTGCCAGCAGTTACGGGGCCTATAATGAAAAACTGTTTTTT.

V usage is TRBV28 and J usage is TRBJ1-5; D is unresolved. Deletions cut 4 bases from V and 9 bases from J, with 10 bases between. This CDR3 has 12 amino acids. Germline loops: CDR1 MDHEN, CDR2 SYDVKM. CDR3 sequence reads: CASSSRTPPQHF. As DNA, the CDR3 is TGTGCCAGCAGTTCCCGCACGCCGCCCCAGCATTTT.

The V gene is TRBV4-3, the J gene TRBJ2-5; D gene ambiguous. This CDR3 contains 16 residues. The V end was cut by 0 bases, the J end by 2 bases, with 13 bases between. The germline V gene has CDR1 LGHNA and CDR2 YSLEER. This CDR3 is CASSQDYAMPQETQYF. In DNA, the CDR3 is TGCGCCAGCAGCCAAGATTACGCTATGCCACAAGAGACCCAGTACTTC.

In its sample, this clonotype was seen many times. The CDR3 sequence: CASSLRGLQPQHF. The DNA for the CDR3 is TGTGCCAGCAGCTTGAGGGGCCTTCAGCCCCAGCATTTT. The rearrangement joins TRBV7-2 to TRBJ1-5; a weak D match, TRBD1 (5 bases). Germline loops: CDR1 SGHTA, CDR2 FQGNSA. This CDR3 contains 13 residues. V dropped 3 bases and J dropped 6 bases, with 9 bases sitting between them.